The sequence of this T cell receptor (beta chain) was determined in a study of cytomegalovirus exposure and HLA in healthy donors. In the study overall: Earlier, some 200 million T cells were analyzed, and some 120 million unique TCR beta sequences were found among them.

Researchers ran the PCR with 60 Vbeta and 13 Jbeta primers. Here immunoSEQ multiplex PCR was the method, and the copy in TCRdb shows in-frame clones only, minus some. The profile shows roughly 110,000 clones, approximately 58% of them singletons. These donors counted as nominally healthy when sampled, but unrecorded immune exposures were likely. CDR1 is SGHRS and CDR2 is YFSETQ in the germline V gene. V gave up 0 bases and J gave up 1 base, with 6 bases separating them. The CDR3 is made up of 14 amino acids. In the case of this clone: Its antigen is currently unknown.

Study-wide points: Later analysis identified 15,000 to 20,000 TCR beta sequences associated with HLA alleles, using a false discovery rate threshold of 0.05. There were approximately 150 TCR beta chains listed as cytomegalovirus-associated.

The source of this sequence is a woman in her twenties or thirties in good health and CMV-seronegative. Sequencing used PBMCs. The chain links TRBV5-1 to TRBJ2-3, with D tentatively TRBD1 (6 bases). CDR3 DNA sequence: TGCGCCAGCAGCTTGGACAGGGGCACAGATACGCAGTATTTT. Protein: CASSLDRGTDTQYF.